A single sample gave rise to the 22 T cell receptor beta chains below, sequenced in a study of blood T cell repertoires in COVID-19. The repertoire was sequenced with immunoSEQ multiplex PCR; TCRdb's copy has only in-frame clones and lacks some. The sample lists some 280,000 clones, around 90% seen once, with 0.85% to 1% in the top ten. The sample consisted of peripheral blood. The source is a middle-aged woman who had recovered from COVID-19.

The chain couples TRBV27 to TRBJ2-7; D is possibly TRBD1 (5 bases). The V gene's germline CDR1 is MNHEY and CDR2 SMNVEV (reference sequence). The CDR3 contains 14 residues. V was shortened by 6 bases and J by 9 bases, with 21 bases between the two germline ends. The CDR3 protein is CASSLGPPLFGQYF. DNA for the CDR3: TGTGCCAGCAGCCTGGGGCCGCCGCTCTTTGGGCAGTACTTC.

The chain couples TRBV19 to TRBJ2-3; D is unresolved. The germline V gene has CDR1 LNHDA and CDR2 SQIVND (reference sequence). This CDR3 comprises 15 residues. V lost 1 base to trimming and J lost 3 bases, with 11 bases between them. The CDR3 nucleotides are TGTGCCAGTAGTATAGGAGGTGCGGTTACAGATACGCAGTATTTT. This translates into CASSIGGAVTDTQYF.

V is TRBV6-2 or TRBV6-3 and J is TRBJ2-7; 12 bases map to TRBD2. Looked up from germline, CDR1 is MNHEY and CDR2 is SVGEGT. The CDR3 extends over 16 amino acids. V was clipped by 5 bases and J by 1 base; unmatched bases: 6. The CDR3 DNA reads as TGTGCCAGCAGTCTCCCTAGCGGGAGGGAGTCCTACGAGCAGTACTTC. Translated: CASSLPSGRESYEQYF.

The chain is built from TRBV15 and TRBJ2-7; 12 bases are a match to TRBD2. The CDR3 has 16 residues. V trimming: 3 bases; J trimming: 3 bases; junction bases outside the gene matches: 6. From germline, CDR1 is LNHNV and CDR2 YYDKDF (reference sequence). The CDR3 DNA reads TGTGCCACCAGCAGCGAACGACTAGCGGGAGTCTACGAGCAGTACTTC. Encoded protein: CATSSERLAGVYEQYF. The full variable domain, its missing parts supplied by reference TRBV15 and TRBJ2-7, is DAMVIQNPRYQVTQFGKPVTLSCSQTLNHNVMYWYQQKSSQAPKLLFHYYDKDFNNEADTPDNFQSRRPNTSFCFLDIRSPGLGDTAMYLCATSSERLAGVYEQYFGPGTRLTVT.

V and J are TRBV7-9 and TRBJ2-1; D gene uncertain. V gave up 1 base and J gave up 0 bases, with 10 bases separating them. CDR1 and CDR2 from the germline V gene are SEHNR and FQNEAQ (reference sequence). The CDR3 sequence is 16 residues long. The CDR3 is CASSLGTKSSYNEQFF. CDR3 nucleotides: TGTGCCAGCAGCTTAGGAACTAAGAGCTCCTACAATGAGCAGTTCTTC.

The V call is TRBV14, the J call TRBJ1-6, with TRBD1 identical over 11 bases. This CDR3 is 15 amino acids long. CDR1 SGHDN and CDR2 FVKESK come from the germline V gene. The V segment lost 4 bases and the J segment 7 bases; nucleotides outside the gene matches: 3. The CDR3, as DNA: TGTGCCAGCAGCCGGACAGGGGGCCGGAATTCACCCCTCCACTTT. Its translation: CASSRTGGRNSPLHF.

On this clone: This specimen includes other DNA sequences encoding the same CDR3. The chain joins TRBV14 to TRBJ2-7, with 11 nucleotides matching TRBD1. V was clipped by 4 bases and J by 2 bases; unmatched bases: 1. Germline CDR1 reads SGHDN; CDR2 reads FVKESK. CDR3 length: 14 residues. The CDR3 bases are TGTGCCAGCAGCCTGGGACAGGGGGCCTACGAGCAGTACTTC. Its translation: CASSLGQGAYEQYF.

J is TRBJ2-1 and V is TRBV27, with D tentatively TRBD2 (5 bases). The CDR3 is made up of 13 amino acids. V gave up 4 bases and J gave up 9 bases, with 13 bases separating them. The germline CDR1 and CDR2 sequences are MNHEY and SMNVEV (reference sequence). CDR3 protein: CASSSGGSVEQFF. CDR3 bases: TGTGCCAGCAGTTCGGGTGGGAGTGTTGAGCAGTTCTTC.

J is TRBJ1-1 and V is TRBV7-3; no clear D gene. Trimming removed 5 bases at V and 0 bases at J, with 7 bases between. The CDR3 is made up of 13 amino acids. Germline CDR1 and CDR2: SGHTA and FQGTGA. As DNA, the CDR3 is TGTGCCAGCAGCGTTAATTTGAACACTGAAGCTTTCTTT. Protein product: CASSVNLNTEAFF.

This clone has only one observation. CDR3 in amino acids: CASSPTGTGNTIYF. The CDR3 nucleotides read TGCGCCAGCAGCCCTACAGGGACCGGAAACACCATATATTTT. The chain has TRBV5-1 and TRBJ1-3; a possible D gene is TRBD1 (6 bases). The CDR3 contains 14 residues. Between the trimmed V and J ends, which lost 4 bases and 4 bases, there was a span of 12 bases. Germline V gene sequence: CDR1 SGHRS, CDR2 YFSETQ.

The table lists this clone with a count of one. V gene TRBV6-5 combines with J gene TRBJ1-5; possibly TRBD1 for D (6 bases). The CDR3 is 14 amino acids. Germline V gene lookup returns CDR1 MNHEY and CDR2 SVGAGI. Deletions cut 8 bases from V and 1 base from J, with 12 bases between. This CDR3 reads CASRQVGSNQPQHF. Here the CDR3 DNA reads TGTGCCAGCCGACAGGTTGGGAGCAATCAGCCCCAGCATTTT.

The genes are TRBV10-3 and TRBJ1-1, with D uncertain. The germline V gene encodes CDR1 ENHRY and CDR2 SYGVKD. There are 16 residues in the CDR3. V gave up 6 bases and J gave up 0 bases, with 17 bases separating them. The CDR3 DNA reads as TGTGCCATCAGCCGCGGTAGCCAAGTGTTGAACACTGAAGCTTTCTTT. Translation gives CAISRGSQVLNTEAFF.

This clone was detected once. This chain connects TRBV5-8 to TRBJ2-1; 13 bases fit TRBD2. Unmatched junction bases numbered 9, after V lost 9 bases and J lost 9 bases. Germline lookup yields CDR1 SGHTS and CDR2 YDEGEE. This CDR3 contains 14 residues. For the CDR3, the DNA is TGTGCCACCGAGGGACTAGCGGGAATAATTGAGCAGTTCTTC. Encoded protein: CATEGLAGIIEQFF.

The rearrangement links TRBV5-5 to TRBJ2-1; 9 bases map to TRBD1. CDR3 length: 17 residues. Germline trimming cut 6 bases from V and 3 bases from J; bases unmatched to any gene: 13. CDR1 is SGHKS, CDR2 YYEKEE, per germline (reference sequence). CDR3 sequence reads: CASTPRGPGQGYNEQFF. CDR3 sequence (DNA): TGTGCCAGCACTCCCAGAGGCCCGGGACAGGGCTACAATGAGCAGTTCTTC.

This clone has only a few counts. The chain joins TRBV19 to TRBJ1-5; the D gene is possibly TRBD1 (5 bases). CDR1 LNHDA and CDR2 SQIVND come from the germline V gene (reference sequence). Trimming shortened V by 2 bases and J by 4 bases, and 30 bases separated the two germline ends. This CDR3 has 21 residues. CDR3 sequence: CASSIILGAFRTKGANQPQHF. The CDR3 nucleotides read TGTGCCAGTAGTATAATCTTAGGCGCGTTTCGGACGAAAGGGGCGAATCAGCCCCAGCATTTT.

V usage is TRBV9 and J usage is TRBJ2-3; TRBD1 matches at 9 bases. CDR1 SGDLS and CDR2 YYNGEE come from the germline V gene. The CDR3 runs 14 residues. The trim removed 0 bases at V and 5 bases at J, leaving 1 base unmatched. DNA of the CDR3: TGTGCCAGCAGCGTAGAGGGACAGGGAGATACGCAGTATTTT. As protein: CASSVEGQGDTQYF.

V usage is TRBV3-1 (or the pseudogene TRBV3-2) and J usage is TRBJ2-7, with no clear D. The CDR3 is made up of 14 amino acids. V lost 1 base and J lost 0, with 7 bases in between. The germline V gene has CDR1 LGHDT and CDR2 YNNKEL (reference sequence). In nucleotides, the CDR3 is TGTGCCAGCAGCCAAGGTCCAAACTCCTACGAGCAGTACTTC. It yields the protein CASSQGPNSYEQYF.

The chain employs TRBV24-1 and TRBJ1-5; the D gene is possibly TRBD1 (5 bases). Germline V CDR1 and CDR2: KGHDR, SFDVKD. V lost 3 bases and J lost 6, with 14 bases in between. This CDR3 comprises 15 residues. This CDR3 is CATSDDAAGTQPQHF. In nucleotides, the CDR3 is TGTGCCACCAGTGATGACGCTGCGGGGACTCAGCCCCAGCATTTT.

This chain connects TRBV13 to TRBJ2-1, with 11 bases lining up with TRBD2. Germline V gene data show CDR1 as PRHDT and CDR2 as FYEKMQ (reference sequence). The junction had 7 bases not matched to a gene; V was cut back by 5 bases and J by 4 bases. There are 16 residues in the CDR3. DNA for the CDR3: TGTGCCAGCAGCGACACCGGGACTAGCGGATACAATGAGCAGTTCTTC. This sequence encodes CASSDTGTSGYNEQFF.

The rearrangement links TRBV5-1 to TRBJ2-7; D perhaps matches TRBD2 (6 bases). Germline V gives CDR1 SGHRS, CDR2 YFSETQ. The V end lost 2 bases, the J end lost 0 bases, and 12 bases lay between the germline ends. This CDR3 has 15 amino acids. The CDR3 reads CASSLGTGPSYEQYF. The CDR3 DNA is TGCGCCAGCAGCTTAGGGACTGGTCCCTCCTACGAGCAGTACTTC.

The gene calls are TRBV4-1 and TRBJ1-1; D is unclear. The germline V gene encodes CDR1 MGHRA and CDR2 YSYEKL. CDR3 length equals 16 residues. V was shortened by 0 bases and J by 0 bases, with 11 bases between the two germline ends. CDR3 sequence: CASSQDAGGLNTEAFF. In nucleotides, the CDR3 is TGCGCCAGCAGCCAAGACGCGGGAGGGTTGAACACTGAAGCTTTCTTT.

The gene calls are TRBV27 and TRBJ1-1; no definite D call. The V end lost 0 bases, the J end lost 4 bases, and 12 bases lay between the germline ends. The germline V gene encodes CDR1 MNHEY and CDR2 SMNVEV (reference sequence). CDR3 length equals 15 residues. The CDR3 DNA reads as TGTGCCAGCAGTTTATCGGAAGGAGTGAGCACTGAAGCTTTCTTT. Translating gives CASSLSEGVSTEAFF.